This entry features one T cell receptor (beta chain) sequence. What it binds is not known. An end of the junction does not agree with germline; a read error may underlie this. PCR primers comprised 60 Vbeta and 13 Jbeta primers. TCRdb's table, derived via immunoSEQ multiplex PCR, lists solely in-frame clones and lacks some. The sample gives 75,000 to 90,000 clones, more than 65% of which show up once; approximately 10% is in the top ten. The record originates from a study of cytomegalovirus exposure and HLA in healthy donors. Study as a whole: The roughly 100 million unique TCR beta sequences, from about 170 million T cells, were found by an earlier analysis.

The CDR3 length is 15 residues. Germline V CDR1 and CDR2: SGHTA, FQGNSA. The study's findings and limits: Cytomegalovirus association was listed for about 150 TCR beta chains. Data from an earlier analysis indicated that most TCR beta V segments were productive either about 87% or about 30% of the time.

This chain connects TRBV7-2 to TRBJ2-4, with 7 bases lining up with TRBD1. The receptor comes from a woman aged 40 to 50 in good health and CMV-seropositive. Sequenced: PBMCs. In DNA form, the CDR3 reads TGTGCCAGCAGCTTAGGCGAGGGGGCGACCAACATTCAATACTTC. It translates to CASSLGEGATNIQYF.